This entry lists 10 T cell receptor beta chains sequenced from one sample in a study of vaccination and CD4 T cells after COVID-19. The study sequenced cultured CD4+ T cell DNA using the Oncomine TCR Beta short-read assay. Investigators obtained genomic DNA by extraction from cultured CD4+ T cells. TCRdb redid the calling of the PCR reads with MiXCR, one entry per CDR3 protein. The sample records about 9,100 distinct CDR3 sequences, 28% being singletons. The sample's treatment: roughly ten-day PBMC culture with coronavirus spike peptide pools or control peptides (ViraFEST assay). CD4+ T cells that came from the unexposed donor were collected before the COVID-19 pandemic (2011-2018). These receptors' targets are unknown. Sample: CD4+ T cells from blood, cultured in vitro. These receptors originate from a human donor in good health.

This clonotype appeared a few times. CDR3 loop: CASSPEIQGAGETQYF. The CDR3 coding sequence is TGTGCCAGCAGCCCTGAAATACAGGGGGCGGGAGAGACCCAGTACTTC. V is TRBV12-3 or TRBV12-4 and J is TRBJ2-5; 9 positions match TRBD1. V trimming: 6 bases; J trimming: 4 bases; junction bases outside the gene matches: 12. The CDR3 is 16 residues long.

CDR3 in amino acids: CASSIADTLGTEAFF. The CDR3 DNA reads TGTGCCAGTAGTATTGCGGACACCTTGGGCACTGAAGCTTTCTTT. The chain couples TRBV19 to TRBJ1-1; tentative D call: TRBD1 (5 bases). Germline V gives CDR1 LNHDA, CDR2 SQIVND (reference sequence). V shed 3 bases and J shed 4 bases, with 15 bases lying between them. This CDR3 comprises 15 residues.

This CDR3 reads CSASGGGDEQFF. The CDR3 bases are TGCAGTGCTAGCGGGGGGGGCGATGAGCAGTTCTTC. The V and J genes are TRBV20-1 and TRBJ2-1, with 8 bases fitting TRBD2. CDR1 is DFQATT and CDR2 is SNEGSKA in the germline V gene (reference sequence). CDR3 length equals 12 residues. V shed 3 bases and J 8 bases; nucleotides not matched to a gene: 3.

This clonotype was counted a few times. The rearrangement uses TRBV28 and TRBJ2-7; the D gene is possibly TRBD1 (6 bases). The CDR3 has 13 residues. Trimming pared 10 bases from V and 3 bases from J, leaving 16 bases between. CDR1 and CDR2 (germline): MDHEN, SYDVKM. Written as DNA, the CDR3 is TGTGCCATTACTAGGGGGAGTCTCTACGAGCAGTACTTC. Translating gives CAITRGSLYEQYF.

By proportion, this clonotype is medium-sized. The chain is built from TRBV28 and TRBJ1-2, with TRBD1 matching 7 bases. The V segment lost 6 bases and the J segment 2 bases; nucleotides outside the gene matches: 6. CDR3 size: 14 residues. CDR1 is MDHEN and CDR2 is SYDVKM in the germline V gene. The chain's CDR3 is CASRKQGRNYGYTF. The CDR3 region has the DNA TGTGCCAGCAGAAAACAGGGGAGAAACTATGGCTACACCTTC.

The chain recombines TRBV20-1 with TRBJ1-2, with D tentatively TRBD1 (6 bases). CDR1 DFQATT and CDR2 SNEGSKA come from the germline V gene (reference sequence). The CDR3 is 13 amino acids. The germline V and J ends were trimmed by 3 bases and 9 bases, with 17 bases remaining between them. CDR3: CSARDRTMKSYTF. In DNA form, the CDR3 reads TGCAGTGCTAGGGACAGAACTATGAAGAGCTACACCTTC.

This clonotype was observed a handful of times. V and J are TRBV12-3 or TRBV12-4 and TRBJ2-5; tentative D call: TRBD2 (5 bases). Trimming removed 6 bases at V and 4 bases at J, with 12 bases between. CDR3 length: 13 amino acids. CDR3 amino acids: CASSSSMGETQYF. CDR3 nucleotide sequence: TGTGCCAGCAGCTCTAGCATGGGAGAGACCCAGTACTTC.

DNA of the CDR3: TGCAGTGCTTCCGGACTAGCGGGATTTGGAACCACAGATACGCAGTATTTT. Protein product: CSASGLAGFGTTDTQYF. This chain connects TRBV20-1 to TRBJ2-3, with TRBD2 identical over 12 bases. V trimming: 5 bases; J trimming: 2 bases; junction bases outside the gene matches: 11. This CDR3 contains 17 residues. Germline CDR1 reads DFQATT; CDR2 reads SNEGSKA (reference sequence).

The chain couples TRBV6-4 to TRBJ2-5, with D uncertain. CDR1 MRHNA and CDR2 SNTAGT come from the germline V gene. Trimming removed 6 bases from V and 0 bases from J, with 11 bases in between. The CDR3 extends over 14 amino acids. The CDR3 DNA is TGTGCCAGCAGGAATGGACGGAACCAAGAGACCCAGTACTTC. It specifies CASRNGRNQETQYF.

The rearrangement links TRBV28 to TRBJ1-5; D uncertain. V lost 8 bases, J lost 5 bases, and 25 bases lay in between. CDR1 MDHEN and CDR2 SYDVKM come from the germline V gene. The CDR3 runs 17 residues. The CDR3 DNA is TGTGCCAGCCGGCCTATCCAAGGTCCTTCCAAGGATCAGCCCCAGCATTTT. It specifies CASRPIQGPSKDQPQHF.